This TCR beta chain is drawn from a study of cytomegalovirus exposure and HLA in healthy donors. There are 16 residues in the CDR3. Looked up from germline, CDR1 is MNHEY and CDR2 is SMNVEV (reference sequence). With 8 bases clipped from V and 5 bases from J, the junction kept 10 bases outside the gene matches. Amplification used 60 Vbeta primers and 13 Jbeta primers. Here immunoSEQ multiplex PCR was the method, and the copy in TCRdb shows in-frame clones only, minus some. The table has some 110,000 clones, around three quarters seen once. This receptor was obtained from a man aged 30 to 45 in good health and CMV-seropositive. The rearrangement links TRBV27 to TRBJ2-2, with TRBD2 matching over 11 bases. Sequenced input: PBMCs. The CDR3 region is CASSSGLAGHTGELFF. CDR3 nucleotides: TGTGCCAGCTCCTCAGGACTAGCGGGCCATACCGGGGAGCTGTTTTTT.